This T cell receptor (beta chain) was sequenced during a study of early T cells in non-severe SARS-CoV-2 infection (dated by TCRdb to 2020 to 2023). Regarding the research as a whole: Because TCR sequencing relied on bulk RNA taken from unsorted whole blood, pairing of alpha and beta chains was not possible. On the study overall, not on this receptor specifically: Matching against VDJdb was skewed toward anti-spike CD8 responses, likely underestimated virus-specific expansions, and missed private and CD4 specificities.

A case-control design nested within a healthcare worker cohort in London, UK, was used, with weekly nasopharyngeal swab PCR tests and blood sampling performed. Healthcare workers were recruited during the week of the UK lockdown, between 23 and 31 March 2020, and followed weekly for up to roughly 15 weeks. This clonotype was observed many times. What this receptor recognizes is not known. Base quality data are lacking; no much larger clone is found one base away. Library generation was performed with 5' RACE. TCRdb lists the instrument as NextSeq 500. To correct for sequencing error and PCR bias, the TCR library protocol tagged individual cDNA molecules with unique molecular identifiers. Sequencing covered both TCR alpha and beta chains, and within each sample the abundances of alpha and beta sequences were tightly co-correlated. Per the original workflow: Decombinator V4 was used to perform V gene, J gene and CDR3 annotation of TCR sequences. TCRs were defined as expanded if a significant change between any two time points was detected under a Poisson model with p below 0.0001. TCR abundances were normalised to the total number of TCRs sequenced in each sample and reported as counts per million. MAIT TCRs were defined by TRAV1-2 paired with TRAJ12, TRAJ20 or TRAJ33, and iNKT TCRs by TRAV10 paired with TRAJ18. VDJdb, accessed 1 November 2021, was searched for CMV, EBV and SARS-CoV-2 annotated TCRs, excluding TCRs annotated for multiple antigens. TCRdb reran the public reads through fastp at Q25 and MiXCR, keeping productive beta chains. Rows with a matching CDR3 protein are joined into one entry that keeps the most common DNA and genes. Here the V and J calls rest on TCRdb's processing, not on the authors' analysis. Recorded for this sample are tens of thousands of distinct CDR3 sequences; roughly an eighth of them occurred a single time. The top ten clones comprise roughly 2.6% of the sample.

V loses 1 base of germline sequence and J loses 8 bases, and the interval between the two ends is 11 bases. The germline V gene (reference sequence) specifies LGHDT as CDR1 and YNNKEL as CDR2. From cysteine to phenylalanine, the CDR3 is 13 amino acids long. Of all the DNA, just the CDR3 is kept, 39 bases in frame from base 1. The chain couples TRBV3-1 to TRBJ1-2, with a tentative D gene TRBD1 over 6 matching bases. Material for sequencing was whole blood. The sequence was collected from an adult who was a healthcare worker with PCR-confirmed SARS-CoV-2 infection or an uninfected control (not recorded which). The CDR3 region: CASSQAGQRGYTF. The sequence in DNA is TGTGCCAGCAGCCAAGCTGGACAGCGGGGCTACACCTTC.